Listed below are T cell receptor beta chains from one sample, sequenced in a study of T cell repertoires in cytomegalovirus infection. TCRdb re-called the reads with MiXCR, one entry per CDR3 protein. The sample lists a few hundred thousand distinct CDR3 sequences, 26% occurring once. Sequencing was performed on PBMCs. The receptors originated from a human donor in good health (CMV status not recorded). Some clones in this sample may be carry-over from other donors' samples. The CDR3 runs from the conserved cysteine through the conserved F or W. D genes are given only for firm matches. Rows give clone size only sometimes, using once, few, many, or a class for an expanded clone.

v_call,j_call,d_call,clone_size,cdr3_aa,cdr3_nt
TRBV5-4,TRBJ2-5,TRBD2,few,CASSLGGRAVETQYF,TGTGCCAGCAGCTTGGGCGGGAGGGCCGTCGAGACCCAGTACTTC
TRBV2,TRBJ1-1,-,-,CASSGGGRRTEAFF,TGTGCCAGCAGTGGAGGGGGGCGCAGAACTGAAGCTTTCTTT
TRBV2,TRBJ1-1,-,few,CASSEGTANTEAFF,TGTGCCAGCAGTGAGGGGACGGCGAACACTGAAGCTTTCTTT
TRBV4-1,TRBJ2-3,TRBD2,-,CASSQQTSPSADTQYF,TGCGCCAGCAGCCAACAGACTAGCCCGAGCGCAGATACGCAGTATTTT
TRBV28,TRBJ1-1,-,-,CASRARWTEAFF,TGTGCCAGCAGGGCGAGATGGACTGAAGCTTTCTTT
TRBV2,TRBJ2-6,TRBD1,few,CASSVTGGYGANVLTF,TGTGCCAGCAGTGTTACAGGGGGCTATGGGGCCAACGTCCTGACTTTC
TRBV7-2,TRBJ2-7,-,many,CASSLGVQTYEQYF,TGTGCCAGCAGCTTAGGGGTCCAAACCTACGAGCAGTACTTC
TRBV12-3/TRBV12-4,TRBJ1-2,-,-,CASSDPRGTGYGYTF,TGTGCCAGCAGTGACCCGAGGGGGACGGGCTATGGCTACACCTTC
TRBV10-2,TRBJ1-5,-,-,CASSERPSNQPQHF,TGCGCCAGCAGTGAGCGACCTAGCAATCAGCCCCAGCATTTT
TRBV7-2,TRBJ2-1,TRBD2,many,CASSSPGLAVEQFF,TGTGCCAGCAGCTCCCCTGGACTAGCAGTAGAGCAGTTCTTC
TRBV5-1,TRBJ2-1,TRBD1,few,CASSWMGQGGNEQFF,TGCGCCAGCAGCTGGATGGGACAGGGGGGCAATGAGCAGTTCTTC
TRBV20-1,TRBJ1-4,TRBD1,-,CSARGADRARAGKLFF,TGCAGTGCTAGAGGAGCCGACAGGGCCCGCGCCGGGAAACTGTTTTTT
TRBV7-4,TRBJ2-5,TRBD1,-,CASSSGQYQETQCF,TGTGCCAGCAGCTCGGGACAGTACCAAGAGACCCAGTGCTTC
TRBV29-1,TRBJ2-1,-,few,CSVDKGGGVDEQFF,TGCAGCGTTGATAAGGGGGGAGGGGTCGATGAGCAGTTCTTC
TRBV7-2,TRBJ2-4,-,many,CASSLASTNKNIQYF,TGTGCCAGCAGCTTAGCGTCTACCAACAAAAACATTCAGTACTTC
TRBV7-2,TRBJ2-1,-,many,CASSLARAYNEQFF,TGTGCCAGCAGCTTAGCGAGGGCCTACAATGAGCAGTTCTTC
TRBV19,TRBJ1-1,TRBD1,-,CASSIGPGQFITEAFF,TGTGCCAGTAGTATAGGACCGGGACAGTTCATCACTGAAGCTTTCTTT
TRBV18,TRBJ1-1,TRBD1,few,CASSPQQGAAFF,TGTGCCAGCTCACCACAACAGGGGGCTGCTTTCTTT
TRBV20-1,TRBJ2-3,TRBD2,few,CSGLAGTDTQYF,TGCAGTGGACTAGCGGGCACAGATACGCAGTATTTT
TRBV19,TRBJ2-2,-,few,CASRTGNTGELFF,TGTGCCAGTAGGACAGGGAACACCGGGGAGCTGTTTTTT
TRBV7-9,TRBJ2-1,-,many,CASSLSVGFYEQFF,TGTGCCAGCAGCTTATCGGTCGGCTTTTATGAGCAGTTCTTC
TRBV7-9,TRBJ1-1,-,-,CASSLPTPHTEAFF,TGTGCCAGCAGTCTTCCGACACCCCACACTGAAGCTTTCTTT
TRBV7-2,TRBJ1-5,TRBD1,-,CASSGGRQGVYQPQHF,TGTGCCAGCAGCGGGGGGAGACAGGGGGTATATCAGCCCCAGCATTTT
TRBV6-5,TRBJ2-2,-,few,CASSYQGGTGELFF,TGTGCCAGCAGTTACCAGGGGGGGACCGGGGAGCTGTTTTTT
TRBV7-6,TRBJ1-1,TRBD1,-,CASSLGAGTGEAFF,TGTGCCAGCAGCTTAGGCGCAGGGACAGGGGAAGCTTTCTTT
TRBV19,TRBJ1-5,-,-,CASLDRYSNQPQHF,TGTGCCAGCTTAGACAGATATAGCAATCAGCCCCAGCATTTT
TRBV12-3/TRBV12-4,TRBJ2-3,TRBD2,-,CASSLSQRLAGLASTDTQYF,TGTGCCAGCAGTTTATCCCAGCGACTAGCGGGCCTTGCTAGCACAGATACGCAGTATTTT
TRBV12-5,TRBJ2-2,TRBD2,-,CASQSGTRTGELFF,TGTGCTAGCCAATCCGGGACTAGAACCGGGGAGCTGTTTTTT
TRBV2,TRBJ1-1,-,few,CASSEAKGYGEAFF,TGTGCCAGCAGTGAAGCGAAGGGTTATGGTGAAGCTTTCTTT
TRBV10-3,TRBJ2-1,TRBD2,-,CAISDLTSDPRDEQFF,TGTGCCATCAGTGACCTGACTAGCGACCCGCGGGATGAGCAGTTCTTC
TRBV20-1,TRBJ2-1,TRBD2,-,CSTLTSEVMGEQFF,TGCAGTACATTAACTAGCGAAGTCATGGGTGAGCAGTTCTTC
TRBV11-3,TRBJ2-1,-,few,CASCDEQFF,TGTGCCAGCTGCGATGAGCAGTTCTTC
TRBV6-1,TRBJ2-3,TRBD1,-,CASSTKSQGRRRTDTQYF,TGTGCCAGCAGCACTAAATCACAGGGGCGACGGAGGACAGATACGCAGTATTTT
TRBV7-9,TRBJ1-5,TRBD1,many,CASSLGTGATNQPQHF,TGTGCCAGCAGCTTAGGGACAGGGGCCACGAATCAGCCCCAGCATTTT
TRBV6-2/TRBV6-3,TRBJ2-6,-,few,CASRDFSGANVLTF,TGTGCCAGCAGAGACTTCTCTGGGGCCAACGTCCTGACTTTC
TRBV6-1,TRBJ2-3,TRBD2,-,CASIDGAGGRDTQYF,TGTGCCAGCATCGACGGAGCGGGGGGACGGGATACGCAGTATTTT
TRBV4-1,TRBJ2-3,TRBD2,-,CASSCPREAGEADTQYF,TGCGCCAGCAGCTGTCCCCGGGAGGCGGGAGAGGCAGATACGCAGTATTTT
TRBV7-8,TRBJ2-3,-,many,CASSVTGAATDTQYF,TGTGCCAGCAGCGTCACAGGTGCGGCCACAGATACGCAGTATTTT
TRBV27,TRBJ1-5,-,-,CASSPGGVGNQPQHF,TGTGCCAGCAGCCCCGGCGGTGTAGGCAATCAGCCCCAGCATTTT
TRBV27,TRBJ1-2,TRBD1,few,CASRGTGYGYGYTF,TGTGCCAGCAGAGGGACAGGGTATGGCTATGGCTACACCTTC
TRBV6-1,TRBJ1-4,-,-,CASRTLKDRRNEKLFF,TGTGCCAGCAGGACCCTTAAGGACAGAAGAAATGAAAAACTGTTTTTT
TRBV5-4,TRBJ2-5,-,-,CASSEFRGVETQYF,TGTGCCAGCAGCGAATTCAGGGGAGTGGAGACCCAGTACTTC
TRBV6-1,TRBJ2-7,-,few,CASSTRQVNSYEQYF,TGTGCCAGCAGTACGCGACAGGTTAACTCCTACGAGCAGTACTTC
TRBV11-2,TRBJ2-2,TRBD1,-,CASSLQGVQNTGELFF,TGTGCCAGCAGCTTACAGGGGGTCCAAAACACCGGGGAGCTGTTTTTT
TRBV7-6,TRBJ2-5,-,few,CASSFSSTQETQYF,TGTGCCAGCAGCTTTAGCAGTACCCAAGAGACCCAGTACTTC
TRBV7-6,TRBJ2-3,TRBD2,few,CASSSLGGLADVRTDTQYF,TGTGCCAGCAGCTCTTTGGGAGGACTAGCAGATGTTCGCACAGATACGCAGTATTTT